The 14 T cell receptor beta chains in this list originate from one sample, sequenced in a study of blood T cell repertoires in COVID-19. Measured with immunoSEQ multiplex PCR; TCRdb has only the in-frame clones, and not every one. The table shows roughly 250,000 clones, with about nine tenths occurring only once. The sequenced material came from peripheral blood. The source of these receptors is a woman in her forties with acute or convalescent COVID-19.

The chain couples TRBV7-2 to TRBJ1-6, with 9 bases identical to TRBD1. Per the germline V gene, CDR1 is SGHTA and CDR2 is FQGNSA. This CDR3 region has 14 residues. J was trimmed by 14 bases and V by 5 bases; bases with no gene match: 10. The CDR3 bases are TGTGCCAGCAGCATCGGGACAGGGTTAGAGGCCCTCCACTTT. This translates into CASSIGTGLEALHF.

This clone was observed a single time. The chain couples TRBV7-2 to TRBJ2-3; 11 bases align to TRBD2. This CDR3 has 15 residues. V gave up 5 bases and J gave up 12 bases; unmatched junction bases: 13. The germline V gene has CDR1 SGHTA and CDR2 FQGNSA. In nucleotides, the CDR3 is TGTGCCAGCAGCCCAGATGGGGCTAGCGGGGGGTTCCAGTATTTT. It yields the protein CASSPDGASGGFQYF.

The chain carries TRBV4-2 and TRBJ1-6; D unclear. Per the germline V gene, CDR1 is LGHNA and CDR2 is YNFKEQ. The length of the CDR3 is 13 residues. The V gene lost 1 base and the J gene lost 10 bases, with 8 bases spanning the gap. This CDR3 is CASSQGRVSPLHF. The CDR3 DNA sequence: TGTGCCAGCAGCCAAGGGCGGGTCTCACCCCTCCACTTT.

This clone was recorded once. CDR3 DNA: TGTGCCAGCTCACCCCTAGGCGGGGACACTGAAGCTTTCTTT. It translates to CASSPLGGDTEAFF. The chain links TRBV18 to TRBJ1-1; D is unclear. This CDR3 spans 14 amino acids. The V gene lost 3 bases and the J gene lost 3 bases, with 11 bases spanning the gap. Germline V gene lookup returns CDR1 KGHSH and CDR2 LQKENI.

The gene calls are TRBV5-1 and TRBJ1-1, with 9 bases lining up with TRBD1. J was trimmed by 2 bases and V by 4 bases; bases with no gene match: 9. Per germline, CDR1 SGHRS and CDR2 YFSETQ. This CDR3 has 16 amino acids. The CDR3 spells CASSPGQGLGNTEAFF. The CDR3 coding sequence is TGCGCCAGCAGCCCGGGACAGGGTCTGGGAAACACTGAAGCTTTCTTT.

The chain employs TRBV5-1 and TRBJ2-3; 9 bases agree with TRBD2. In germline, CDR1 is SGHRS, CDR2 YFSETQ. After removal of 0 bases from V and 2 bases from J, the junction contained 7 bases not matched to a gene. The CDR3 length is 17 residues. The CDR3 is CASSLDRAGGTTDTQYF. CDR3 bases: TGCGCCAGCAGCTTGGATCGGGCGGGGGGGACCACAGATACGCAGTATTTT.

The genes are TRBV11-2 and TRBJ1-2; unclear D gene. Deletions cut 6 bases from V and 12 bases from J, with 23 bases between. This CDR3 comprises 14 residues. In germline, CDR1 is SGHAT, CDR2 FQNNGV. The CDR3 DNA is TGTGCCAGCAGTTTGAATCGGAGGGCAGCGGTGCACACCTTC. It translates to CASSLNRRAAVHTF.

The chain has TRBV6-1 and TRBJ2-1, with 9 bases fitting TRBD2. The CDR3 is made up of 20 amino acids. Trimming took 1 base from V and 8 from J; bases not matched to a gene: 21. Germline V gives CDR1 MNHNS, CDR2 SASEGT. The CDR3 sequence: CASSEEGARGGLAWWDEQFF. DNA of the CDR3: TGTGCCAGCAGTGAAGAAGGGGCAAGGGGGGGACTAGCCTGGTGGGATGAGCAGTTCTTC.

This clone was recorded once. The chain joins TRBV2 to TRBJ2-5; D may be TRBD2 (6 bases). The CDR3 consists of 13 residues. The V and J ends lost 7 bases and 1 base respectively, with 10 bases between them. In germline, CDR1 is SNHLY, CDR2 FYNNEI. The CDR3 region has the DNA TGTGCCAGCACCTCGGGACTCCAAGAGACCCAGTACTTC. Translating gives CASTSGLQETQYF.

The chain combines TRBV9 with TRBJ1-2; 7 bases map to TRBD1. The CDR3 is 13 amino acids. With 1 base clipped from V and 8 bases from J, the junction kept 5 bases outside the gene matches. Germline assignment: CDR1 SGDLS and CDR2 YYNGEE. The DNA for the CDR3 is TGTGCCAGCAGCGTAATTGGGGGACAGGGCTACACCTTC. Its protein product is CASSVIGGQGYTF.

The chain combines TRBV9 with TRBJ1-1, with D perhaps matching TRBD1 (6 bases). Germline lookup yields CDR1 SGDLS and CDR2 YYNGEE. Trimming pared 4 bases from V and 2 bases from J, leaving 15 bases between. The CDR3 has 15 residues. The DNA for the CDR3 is TGTGCCAGCAGCTCCAAAGGGGGTATCAACACTGAAGCTTTCTTT. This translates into CASSSKGGINTEAFF.

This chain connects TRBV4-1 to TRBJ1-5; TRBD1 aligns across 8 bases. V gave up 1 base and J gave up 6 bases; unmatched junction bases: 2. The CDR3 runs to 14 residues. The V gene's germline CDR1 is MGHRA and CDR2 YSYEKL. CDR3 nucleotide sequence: TGCGCCAGCAGCCAAGGACAGGGGATTCAGCCCCAGCATTTT. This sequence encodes CASSQGQGIQPQHF.

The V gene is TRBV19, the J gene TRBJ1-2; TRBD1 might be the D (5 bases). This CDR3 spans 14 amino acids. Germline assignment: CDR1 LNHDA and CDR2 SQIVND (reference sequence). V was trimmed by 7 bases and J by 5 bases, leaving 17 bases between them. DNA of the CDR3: TGTGCCAGTATAAGCAGGGCAGAAGGGTATGGCTACACCTTC. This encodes CASISRAEGYGYTF.

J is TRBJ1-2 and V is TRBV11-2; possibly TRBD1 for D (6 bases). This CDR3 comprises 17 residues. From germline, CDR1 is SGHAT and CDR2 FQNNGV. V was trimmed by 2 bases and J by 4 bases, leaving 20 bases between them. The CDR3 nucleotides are TGTGCCAGCAGCTTAAGCCCGAAGGACAGCATCATCTATGGCTACACCTTC. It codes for CASSLSPKDSIIYGYTF.